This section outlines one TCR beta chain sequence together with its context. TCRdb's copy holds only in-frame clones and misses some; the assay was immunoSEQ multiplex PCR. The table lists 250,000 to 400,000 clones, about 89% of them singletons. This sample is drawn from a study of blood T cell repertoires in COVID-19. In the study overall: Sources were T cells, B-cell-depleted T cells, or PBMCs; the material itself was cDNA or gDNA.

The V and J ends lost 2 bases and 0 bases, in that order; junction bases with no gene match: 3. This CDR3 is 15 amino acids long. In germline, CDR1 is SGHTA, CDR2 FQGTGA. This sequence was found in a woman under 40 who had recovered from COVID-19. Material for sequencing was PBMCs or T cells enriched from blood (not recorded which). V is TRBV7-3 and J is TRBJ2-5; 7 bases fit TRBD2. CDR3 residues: CASSLGTKYQETQYF. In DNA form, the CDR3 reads TGTGCCAGCAGCTTAGGGACTAAGTACCAAGAGACCCAGTACTTC.